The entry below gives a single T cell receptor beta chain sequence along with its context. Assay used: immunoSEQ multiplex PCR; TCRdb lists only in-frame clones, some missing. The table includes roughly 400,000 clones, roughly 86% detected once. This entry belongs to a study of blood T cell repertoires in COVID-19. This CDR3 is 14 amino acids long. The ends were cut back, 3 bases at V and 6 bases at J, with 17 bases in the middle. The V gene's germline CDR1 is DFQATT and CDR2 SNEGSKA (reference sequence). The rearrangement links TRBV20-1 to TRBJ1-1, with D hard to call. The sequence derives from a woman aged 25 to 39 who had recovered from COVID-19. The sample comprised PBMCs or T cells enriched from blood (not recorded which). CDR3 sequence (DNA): TGCAGTGCTAGTCGCGGTGGGGAGGACGCTGAAGCTTTCTTT. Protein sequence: CSASRGGEDAEAFF.